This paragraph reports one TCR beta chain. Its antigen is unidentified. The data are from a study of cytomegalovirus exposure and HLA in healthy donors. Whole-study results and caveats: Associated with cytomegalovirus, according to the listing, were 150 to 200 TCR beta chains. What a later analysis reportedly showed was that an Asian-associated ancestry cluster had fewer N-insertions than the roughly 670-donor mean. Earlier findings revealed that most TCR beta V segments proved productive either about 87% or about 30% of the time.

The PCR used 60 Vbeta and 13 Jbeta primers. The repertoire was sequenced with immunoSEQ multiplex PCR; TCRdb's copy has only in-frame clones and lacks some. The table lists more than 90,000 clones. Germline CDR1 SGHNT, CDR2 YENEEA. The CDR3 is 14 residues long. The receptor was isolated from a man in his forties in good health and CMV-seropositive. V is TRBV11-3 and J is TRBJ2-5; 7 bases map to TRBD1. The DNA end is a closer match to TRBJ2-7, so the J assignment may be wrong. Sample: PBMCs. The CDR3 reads CASSLDPAGGEQYF. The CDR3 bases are TGTGCCAGCAGCTTAGATCCCGCAGGGGGCGAGCAGTACTTC.